These T cell receptor beta chains were read from a single sample in a study of identical twins. TCRdb ran MiXCR on the 5' RACE reads and lists one entry per CDR3 protein. The sample lists 500,000 to 600,000 distinct CDR3 sequences, around 20% occurring once. This sample also belongs to another study, concerning T cells expressing NK-cell markers.

The sample taken for sequencing was CD4+ T cells sorted from blood. The receptor set was obtained from a woman between 18 and 29 years old in good health. CDR3s include the opening cysteine and the closing phenylalanine or tryptophan. The D gene is left open where the match is weak. A row's size may be missing; if present it is once, few, many or a size class.

v_gene	j_gene	d_gene	abundance	CDR3nt	CDR3aa
TRBV10-3	TRBJ2-7	.	few	TGTGCCATCAGTACGGGAGCCACCTACGAGCAGTACTTC	CAISTGATYEQYF
TRBV27	TRBJ2-7	.	.	TGTGCCAGCAGCTCCCGCTTTCCTTGGGAAGAGCAGTACTTC	CASSSRFPWEEQYF
TRBV7-6	TRBJ2-5	TRBD2	.	TGTGCCAGCAGCTTCGGACGGGGGGGCCGAGAGACCCAGTACTTC	CASSFGRGGRETQYF
TRBV29-1	TRBJ2-7	.	.	TGCAGCGTTGAGGATAGAGTCTACGAGCAGTACTTC	CSVEDRVYEQYF
TRBV12-3/TRBV12-4	TRBJ2-5	.	.	TGTGCCAGCAGTTGGGACGGGCGAGGGCAGACCCAGTACTTC	CASSWDGRGQTQYF
TRBV6-1	TRBJ1-4	TRBD1	.	TGTGCCAGCAGTCGCAAGACAGGGGCGATGGAAAAACTGTTTTTT	CASSRKTGAMEKLFF
TRBV20-1	TRBJ2-1	.	few	TGCAGTGCTAGCCACTCAAGGGGAGAGCAGTTCTTC	CSASHSRGEQFF
TRBV5-1	TRBJ2-7	.	few	TGCGCCAGCAGAAACGGGACGAGAACCTACGAGCAGTACTTC	CASRNGTRTYEQYF
TRBV2	TRBJ1-1	.	few	TGTGCCAGCAGTGATGAGGGGGTATACACTGAAGCTTTCTTT	CASSDEGVYTEAFF
TRBV7-2	TRBJ2-1	TRBD2	few	TGTGCCAGCAGCTTATTTAGCGGGAACTCCTACAATGAGCAGTTCTTC	CASSLFSGNSYNEQFF
TRBV6-5	TRBJ1-2	TRBD1	.	TGTGCCAGCAGTTACACAGGGGAAAGTGGCTACACCTTC	CASSYTGESGYTF
TRBV5-5	TRBJ1-6	.	.	TGTGCCAGCAGCTTCACCCCCGGGACCTATTATGATTCACCCCTCCACTTT	CASSFTPGTYYDSPLHF
TRBV15	TRBJ2-1	.	many	TGTGCCACCAGCAGAGATCAAGCGTCCCACAATGAGCAGTTCTTC	CATSRDQASHNEQFF
TRBV11-2	TRBJ1-2	TRBD1	.	TGTGCCAGCAGCTTAGATGGGACAGGGGTTGGTTCTAGCTATGGCTACACCTTC	CASSLDGTGVGSSYGYTF
TRBV12-3/TRBV12-4	TRBJ2-1	TRBD2	.	TGTGCCAGCAGTAATATCGGGACTAGCGGGAGAAATGAGCAGTTCTTC	CASSNIGTSGRNEQFF
TRBV2	TRBJ2-7	.	many	TGCGCCAGCAGCGAAGGTTACGAGCAGTACTTC	CASSEGYEQYF
TRBV11-2	TRBJ2-1	.	many	TGTGCCAGCAGTTATACAGGGCATTGGGACAATGAGCAGTTCTTC	CASSYTGHWDNEQFF
TRBV27	TRBJ2-5	.	.	TGTGCCAGCAGCCCTCTCCCCAACCCAGAGACCCAGTACTTC	CASSPLPNPETQYF
TRBV20-1	TRBJ2-7	TRBD2	.	TGCAGTGCTAGCAGGCTAGCGGTTACATCCTACGAGCAGTACTTC	CSASRLAVTSYEQYF
TRBV7-9	TRBJ1-2	.	.	TGTGCCAGCAGTTACTTGATCGAATATGGCTACACCTTC	CASSYLIEYGYTF
TRBV11-1	TRBJ2-1	.	few	TGTGCCAGCAGCCATGGAAAGCCAGGGAATATGAGGGGGAATGAGCAGTTCTTC	CASSHGKPGNMRGNEQFF
TRBV6-2/TRBV6-3	TRBJ2-1	.	.	TGTGCTACCCAAGGGGCCTCGTCGGGGAATGAGCAGTTCTTC	CATQGASSGNEQFF
TRBV5-1	TRBJ2-7	TRBD2	few	TGCGCCAGCAGCGGGGGGGGTGAAGAGCAGTACTTC	CASSGGGEEQYF
TRBV9	TRBJ2-1	.	.	TGTGCCAGCAGCGGGTACAGGGATGGAAACAATGAGCAGTTCTTC	CASSGYRDGNNEQFF
TRBV7-9	TRBJ2-7	TRBD2	.	TGTGCCAGCAGCTTAAGGGCCAGCGGGGGGTACGAGCAGTACTTC	CASSLRASGGYEQYF
TRBV27	TRBJ2-1	TRBD1	.	TGTGCCAGCAGGACAGGGGGCGCCTCCGTCAATGAGCAGTTCTTC	CASRTGGASVNEQFF
TRBV6-5	TRBJ2-1	.	many	TGTGCCAGCAGTTCCCCAGGGAACAATGAGCAGTTCTTC	CASSSPGNNEQFF
TRBV5-5	TRBJ2-2	.	.	TGTGCCAGCAGCCGACCAGGGTTTGCGGACACCGGGGAGCTGTTTTTT	CASSRPGFADTGELFF
TRBV6-5	TRBJ2-5	.	once	TGTGCCAGCAGTTCCCCCGCAGGGGCAGGTGGAGAGACCCAGTACTTC	CASSSPAGAGGETQYF
TRBV12-3/TRBV12-4	TRBJ2-1	.	few	TGTGCCAGCAGTTTCCCCCGAATTTCAAAGAGTGAGCAGTTCTTC	CASSFPRISKSEQFF
TRBV29-1	TRBJ1-2	.	many	TGCAGCGCCATGGGCGGGGAATTCTATGGCTACACCTTC	CSAMGGEFYGYTF
TRBV18	TRBJ2-1	.	.	TGTGCCAGCTCACCTGAGGTGAATGAGCAGTTCTTC	CASSPEVNEQFF
TRBV19	TRBJ2-5	TRBD2	.	TGTGCCAGTAGTACAGGACTAGCGGGGATTGGCGAGACCCAGTACTTC	CASSTGLAGIGETQYF
TRBV10-2	TRBJ2-1	.	.	TGCGCCAGCAGTGTTGGCCAGGGTGGGGTAAATGAGCAGTTCTTC	CASSVGQGGVNEQFF
TRBV12-3/TRBV12-4	TRBJ2-4	TRBD1	.	TGTGCCAGCAGGGAGACAGGGCGCAAAAACATTCAGTACTTC	CASRETGRKNIQYF
TRBV20-1	TRBJ1-4	.	few	TGCAGTGCTGCCGGGGGGACTAATGAAAAACTGTTTTTT	CSAAGGTNEKLFF
TRBV6-2/TRBV6-3	TRBJ1-1	.	.	TGTGCCAGCAGCCACCGGGGGGGCGCAGCTTTCTTT	CASSHRGGAAFF
TRBV9	TRBJ2-2	TRBD2	.	TGTGCCAGCAGCCCCCTAGCGGGAGGGCCGGCCGGGGAGCTGTTTTTT	CASSPLAGGPAGELFF
TRBV9	TRBJ2-5	.	once	TGTGCCAGCAGCCCCAGGGGGAGCGGGAGTCAAGAGACCCAGTACTTC	CASSPRGSGSQETQYF
TRBV20-1	TRBJ1-2	.	.	TGCAGTGCTAGAGCCCAGGTTAATTATGGCTACACCTTC	CSARAQVNYGYTF
TRBV12-3/TRBV12-4	TRBJ1-1	.	.	TGTGCCAGCAGTTTGATGACGGGCTGGGAAGCTTTCTTT	CASSLMTGWEAFF
TRBV6-5	TRBJ1-1	.	.	TGTGCCAGCAGTTACTCGAAGTGGCGTCAGGGGAGGTCCGCTTTCTTT	CASSYSKWRQGRSAFF
TRBV14	TRBJ2-5	.	.	TGTGCCAGCAGCCAGACAACCAGGGAGACCCAGTACTTC	CASSQTTRETQYF
TRBV24-1	TRBJ2-5	.	few	TGTGCCACCAGTGGAGGAGGGCAAGAGACCCAGTACTTC	CATSGGGQETQYF
TRBV11-2	TRBJ1-4	.	.	TGTGCCAGCAGCATGAGAAATGAAAAACTGTTTTTT	CASSMRNEKLFF
TRBV5-6	TRBJ1-1	.	.	TGTGCCAGCAGCTTTATTACACTTTTGACCACTGAAGCTTTCTTT	CASSFITLLTTEAFF
TRBV12-3/TRBV12-4	TRBJ2-7	.	.	TGTGCCAGCAGGATGGTAGGAAGCTCCTACGAGCAGTACTTC	CASRMVGSSYEQYF
TRBV5-5	TRBJ2-2	.	.	TGTGCCAGCAGCCTGCAGGGTTCGACCGGGGAGCTGTTTTTT	CASSLQGSTGELFF
TRBV5-1	TRBJ1-2	.	.	TGCGCCAGCAGCTTCCTCGGCAGCGCCGATGGCTACACCTTC	CASSFLGSADGYTF
TRBV12-3/TRBV12-4	TRBJ2-7	.	few	TGTGCCAGCAGTTTATTTCCGGGAAGGAGCTCCAGTCCCTACGAGCAGTACTTC	CASSLFPGRSSSPYEQYF
TRBV20-1	TRBJ1-2	.	.	TGCAGTGCTACCAAGGACAGTGTAGCCTATGGCTACACCTTC	CSATKDSVAYGYTF
TRBV15	TRBJ2-7	TRBD2	few	TGTGCCACCAGCAGAGATGGAGCGGGGGGAGCCTACGAGCAGTACTTC	CATSRDGAGGAYEQYF
TRBV20-1	TRBJ1-2	.	many	TGCAGTGCCGGCGAGGGGGGGGATGGCTACACCTTC	CSAGEGGDGYTF
TRBV29-1	TRBJ2-4	.	many	TGCAGCGTCCGGGACGGTATTATAGCCAAAAACATTCAGTACTTC	CSVRDGIIAKNIQYF
TRBV3-1	TRBJ2-3	TRBD2	.	TGTGCCAGCAGCCAAGGCGGGAGGGGTGATACGCAGTATTTT	CASSQGGRGDTQYF
TRBV20-1	TRBJ2-1	.	.	TGCAGTGCTGTCCGGAGCCAGAGTGAGCAGTTCTTC	CSAVRSQSEQFF
TRBV12-3/TRBV12-4	TRBJ2-1	TRBD2	many	TGTGCCAGCAGTCCATGGACTAGCGGGATCAATGAGCAGTTCTTC	CASSPWTSGINEQFF